These T cell receptor beta chains were read from a single sample in a study of CD8 T cells in Susac syndrome. In TCRdb, the immunoSEQ multiplex PCR reads were re-called with MiXCR into one record per CDR3 protein. The table has about 150,000 distinct CDR3 sequences, almost 96% seen once. Sequencing was carried out using CD4+ T cells from PBMCs. Source of these receptors: a human donor with Susac syndrome. Each CDR3 is given with its conserved first and last residue. The D gene is left open where the match is weak. Part of the rows lack a size; the others show once, few, many or a class for expanded clones.

j_call: TRBJ1-1
v_call: TRBV29-1
clone_size: NA
d_call: TRBD1
cdr3_nt: TGCAGCGTATCGGACAGGGGGCGTAACACTGAAGCTTTCTTT
cdr3_aa: CSVSDRGRNTEAFF

j_call: TRBJ1-5
v_call: TRBV12-3/TRBV12-4
clone_size: NA
d_call: NA
cdr3_nt: TGTGCCAGCAGCCCGTCAGCTCAGCCCCAGCATTTT
cdr3_aa: CASSPSAQPQHF

j_call: TRBJ2-5
v_call: TRBV2
clone_size: NA
d_call: TRBD2
cdr3_nt: TGTGCCAGCAGGGCACTAGCGGGAGTTGGTGAGACCCAGTACTTC
cdr3_aa: CASRALAGVGETQYF

j_call: TRBJ2-3
v_call: TRBV7-3
clone_size: NA
d_call: TRBD1
cdr3_nt: TGTGCCAGCAGCAAGACAGGGGGCACAGATACGCAGTATTTT
cdr3_aa: CASSKTGGTDTQYF

j_call: TRBJ1-2
v_call: TRBV25-1
clone_size: NA
d_call: NA
cdr3_nt: TGTGCCAGCAGTGAATCGCAGGGTCGCTATGGCTACACCTTC
cdr3_aa: CASSESQGRYGYTF

j_call: TRBJ2-1
v_call: TRBV20-1
clone_size: NA
d_call: NA
cdr3_nt: TGCAGTGCTAGAGAGGCAGGGGAGTACAATGAGCAGTTCTTC
cdr3_aa: CSAREAGEYNEQFF

j_call: TRBJ2-5
v_call: TRBV20-1
clone_size: NA
d_call: NA
cdr3_nt: TGCAGTGTCAAGACCGGGACCCATACGGAGACCCAGTACTTC
cdr3_aa: CSVKTGTHTETQYF

j_call: TRBJ1-5
v_call: TRBV6-6
clone_size: few
d_call: TRBD1
cdr3_nt: TGTGCCAGCAGTCACGGACAGGGCAATCAGCCCCAGCATTTT
cdr3_aa: CASSHGQGNQPQHF

j_call: TRBJ1-2
v_call: TRBV6-6
clone_size: NA
d_call: NA
cdr3_nt: TGTGCCAGCAGTTACGAGGTTCATGGCTACACCTTC
cdr3_aa: CASSYEVHGYTF

j_call: TRBJ1-5
v_call: TRBV20-1
clone_size: NA
d_call: TRBD1
cdr3_nt: TGCAGTGCTAGGTGGACAGGGAGCAATCAGCCCCAGCATTTT
cdr3_aa: CSARWTGSNQPQHF

j_call: TRBJ2-2
v_call: TRBV12-3/TRBV12-4
clone_size: NA
d_call: TRBD1
cdr3_nt: TGTGCCAGCAGCCGGGACAGGAACACCGGGGAGCTGTTTTTT
cdr3_aa: CASSRDRNTGELFF

j_call: TRBJ2-2
v_call: TRBV9
clone_size: NA
d_call: NA
cdr3_nt: TGTGCCAGCAGCGTAGTGTCGGGCGGGGAGCTGTTTTTT
cdr3_aa: CASSVVSGGELFF

j_call: TRBJ1-1
v_call: TRBV2
clone_size: once
d_call: NA
cdr3_nt: TGTGCCAGCAGTGAACAGACTGAAGCTTTCTTT
cdr3_aa: CASSEQTEAFF

j_call: TRBJ2-5
v_call: TRBV4-1
clone_size: NA
d_call: TRBD1
cdr3_nt: TGCGCCAGCAGCCAAGGCAGGGGGCGCGAGACCCAGTACTTC
cdr3_aa: CASSQGRGRETQYF

j_call: TRBJ2-1
v_call: TRBV5-6
clone_size: NA
d_call: NA
cdr3_nt: TGTGCCAGCAGCAAGGCAGGGGGGCATGAGCAGTTCTTC
cdr3_aa: CASSKAGGHEQFF

j_call: TRBJ2-3
v_call: TRBV29-1
clone_size: NA
d_call: NA
cdr3_nt: TGCAGCGTGGGGGGCTTGGCGGGTTCCACAGATACGCAGTATTTT
cdr3_aa: CSVGGLAGSTDTQYF

j_call: TRBJ2-2
v_call: TRBV9
clone_size: NA
d_call: TRBD2
cdr3_nt: TGTGCCAGCAGCGCGGGAGGGATGGCCACCGGGGAGCTGTTTTTT
cdr3_aa: CASSAGGMATGELFF

j_call: TRBJ2-1
v_call: TRBV7-9
clone_size: NA
d_call: NA
cdr3_nt: TGTGCCAGCAGCCCCCAAGATGTGGGGCAGTTCTTC
cdr3_aa: CASSPQDVGQFF

j_call: TRBJ2-5
v_call: TRBV4-1
clone_size: NA
d_call: TRBD2
cdr3_nt: TGCGCCAGCAGCCCCCTAGCGGGAGGGGCCACGTCCCAGTACTTC
cdr3_aa: CASSPLAGGATSQYF

j_call: TRBJ2-3
v_call: TRBV5-6
clone_size: NA
d_call: NA
cdr3_nt: TGTGCCAGCAGCTTGAGTGTAGCGTATACGCAGTATTTT
cdr3_aa: CASSLSVAYTQYF

j_call: TRBJ2-7
v_call: TRBV7-3
clone_size: NA
d_call: NA
cdr3_nt: TGTGCCAGCAGCTCCAACGTGGGACCGAGCGGCGAGCAGTACTTC
cdr3_aa: CASSSNVGPSGEQYF

j_call: TRBJ2-1
v_call: TRBV5-4
clone_size: NA
d_call: NA
cdr3_nt: TGTGCCAGCAGCTCGGGACTCGGAGACTATGAGCAGTTCTTC
cdr3_aa: CASSSGLGDYEQFF

j_call: TRBJ1-2
v_call: TRBV5-1
clone_size: NA
d_call: TRBD1
cdr3_nt: TGCGCCAGCAGCTTGGAGCAGGGGGCTATGGGCGGCTACACCTTC
cdr3_aa: CASSLEQGAMGGYTF

j_call: TRBJ2-5
v_call: TRBV12-3/TRBV12-4
clone_size: NA
d_call: TRBD1
cdr3_nt: TGTGCCAGCAGTGGCCTTGGGACAGAAGAGACCCAGTACTTC
cdr3_aa: CASSGLGTEETQYF

j_call: TRBJ1-4
v_call: TRBV9
clone_size: NA
d_call: TRBD1
cdr3_nt: TGTGCCAGCAGCGTTGGACAGGCCGTTAATGAAAAACTGTTTTTT
cdr3_aa: CASSVGQAVNEKLFF

j_call: TRBJ2-1
v_call: TRBV5-1
clone_size: NA
d_call: NA
cdr3_nt: TGCGCCAGCAGCTTGCTCGGCAGCTTCAATGAGCAGTTCTTC
cdr3_aa: CASSLLGSFNEQFF

j_call: TRBJ2-1
v_call: TRBV9
clone_size: few
d_call: TRBD2
cdr3_nt: TGTGCCAGCAGCGTGGCTGTGCTAGCGGGGGAAAATGAGCAGTTCTTC
cdr3_aa: CASSVAVLAGENEQFF

j_call: TRBJ1-1
v_call: TRBV23-1
clone_size: NA
d_call: NA
cdr3_nt: TGCGCCAGCAGTCAATCGTGTCGGGGTGGCACTGAAGCTTTCTTT
cdr3_aa: CASSQSCRGGTEAFF

j_call: TRBJ1-6
v_call: TRBV4-2
clone_size: NA
d_call: TRBD1
cdr3_nt: TGTGCCAGCAGCCAAGATCCTTGGACAGGGGGTCCGTCGCCCCTCCACTTT
cdr3_aa: CASSQDPWTGGPSPLHF

j_call: TRBJ2-1
v_call: TRBV5-1
clone_size: NA
d_call: TRBD2
cdr3_nt: TGCGCCAGCAGCCCCGGACTAGACAACAATGAGCAGTTCTTC
cdr3_aa: CASSPGLDNNEQFF

j_call: TRBJ1-1
v_call: TRBV3-1
clone_size: NA
d_call: NA
cdr3_nt: TGTGCCAGCAGACCCTCGGGACAGAACACTGAAGCTTTCTTT
cdr3_aa: CASRPSGQNTEAFF

j_call: TRBJ1-5
v_call: TRBV20-1
clone_size: NA
d_call: NA
cdr3_nt: TGCAGTGCTAGAGGTGGGGGAGGCAATCAGCCCCAGCATTTT
cdr3_aa: CSARGGGGNQPQHF

j_call: TRBJ1-2
v_call: TRBV20-1
clone_size: few
d_call: NA
cdr3_nt: TGCAGTGCTAGGGAGGGGCTTGGCTACACCTTC
cdr3_aa: CSAREGLGYTF

j_call: TRBJ2-5
v_call: TRBV9
clone_size: NA
d_call: NA
cdr3_nt: TGTGCCAGCAGCGTAGATCACGGGGAGACCCAGTACTTC
cdr3_aa: CASSVDHGETQYF

j_call: TRBJ1-2
v_call: TRBV3-1
clone_size: NA
d_call: NA
cdr3_nt: TGTGCCAGCAGCCACACGGGGGCCGTTAACTATGGCTACACCTTC
cdr3_aa: CASSHTGAVNYGYTF

j_call: TRBJ2-5
v_call: TRBV18
clone_size: few
d_call: NA
cdr3_nt: TGTGCCAGCTCACCACGGGAGGAGACCCAGTACTTC
cdr3_aa: CASSPREETQYF

j_call: TRBJ1-5
v_call: TRBV7-6
clone_size: NA
d_call: NA
cdr3_nt: TGTGCCAGCAGCTCACAGGGTTTGGGTCAGCCCCAGCATTTT
cdr3_aa: CASSSQGLGQPQHF

j_call: TRBJ1-5
v_call: TRBV20-1
clone_size: NA
d_call: TRBD1
cdr3_nt: TGCAGTGCTAAGAAGGGGGCAGGGTATCAGCCCCAGCATTTT
cdr3_aa: CSAKKGAGYQPQHF

j_call: TRBJ2-1
v_call: TRBV29-1
clone_size: NA
d_call: TRBD2
cdr3_nt: TGCAGCGTTGACGGGACTAGCGGGAGGTTTCTGTTGGATGAGCAGTTCTTC
cdr3_aa: CSVDGTSGRFLLDEQFF

j_call: TRBJ2-2
v_call: TRBV15
clone_size: NA
d_call: TRBD1
cdr3_nt: TGTGCCACCAGCAGAGATCGAGGGACAGGCCCCACCGGGGAGCTGTTTTTT
cdr3_aa: CATSRDRGTGPTGELFF

j_call: TRBJ2-1
v_call: TRBV14
clone_size: NA
d_call: TRBD2
cdr3_nt: TGTGCCAGCAGCCATTTGGGAGGGTCCTACAATGAGCAGTTCTTC
cdr3_aa: CASSHLGGSYNEQFF

j_call: TRBJ2-3
v_call: TRBV6-1
clone_size: NA
d_call: NA
cdr3_nt: TGTGCCAGCAGTGAAGCGCTTCGAACAGGGTTAACAGATACGCAGTATTTT
cdr3_aa: CASSEALRTGLTDTQYF

j_call: TRBJ2-1
v_call: TRBV29-1
clone_size: NA
d_call: TRBD2
cdr3_nt: TGCAGCGTTGATAACCCAGCGTCTAGCGGGGCGCTACAGGGTGAGCAGTTCTTC
cdr3_aa: CSVDNPASSGALQGEQFF

j_call: TRBJ2-3
v_call: TRBV12-3/TRBV12-4
clone_size: NA
d_call: NA
cdr3_nt: TGTGCCAGCAGTTCGGGAATCCTTAGCACAGATACGCAGTATTTT
cdr3_aa: CASSSGILSTDTQYF

j_call: TRBJ2-5
v_call: TRBV7-2
clone_size: NA
d_call: NA
cdr3_nt: TGTGCCAGCAGCTTAGTATCCTTTGTAGCGGAGCAAGAGACCCAGTACTTC
cdr3_aa: CASSLVSFVAEQETQYF

j_call: TRBJ1-5
v_call: TRBV28
clone_size: NA
d_call: TRBD1
cdr3_nt: TGTGCCAGCTCCGAAACAGGGGGCAATCAGCCCCAGCATTTT
cdr3_aa: CASSETGGNQPQHF

j_call: TRBJ1-5
v_call: TRBV18
clone_size: NA
d_call: NA
cdr3_nt: TGTGCCAGCTCACCACGAGGACAGATTAATCAGCCCCAGCATTTT
cdr3_aa: CASSPRGQINQPQHF

j_call: TRBJ1-1
v_call: TRBV20-1
clone_size: NA
d_call: NA
cdr3_nt: TGCAGTGCTAGAGATCAAGGGCTCAAGACTGAAGCTTTCTTT
cdr3_aa: CSARDQGLKTEAFF